Below are 17 T cell receptor beta chains sequenced from a single sample in a study of shared clonotypes between healthy human individuals. TCRdb keeps only in-frame clones here, not all; method: immunoSEQ multiplex PCR. The sample lists approximately 1,500,000 clones; roughly 96% were seen once. The sample comprised naive CD4+ T cells sorted from blood. Stated subset: CD45RA+ positively selected. The source is a man younger than 40 in good health.

The rearrangement links TRBV10-3 to TRBJ2-7; the match to TRBD2 covers 9 bases. The CDR3 extends over 15 amino acids. The trim removed 7 bases at V and 5 bases at J, leaving 12 bases unmatched. Germline V gene sequence: CDR1 ENHRY, CDR2 SYGVKD. The CDR3 protein is CAITMVAGARDEQYF. CDR3 DNA: TGTGCCATCACTATGGTAGCGGGAGCACGGGACGAGCAGTACTTC.

The V and J genes are TRBV5-1 and TRBJ2-7; 10 nucleotides line up with TRBD2. Germline V gene data show CDR1 as SGHRS and CDR2 as YFSETQ. The junction had 12 bases not matched to a gene; V was cut back by 1 base and J by 2 bases. This CDR3 has 18 amino acids. This CDR3 is CASSLTRTSGPRAYEQYF. CDR3 coding DNA: TGCGCCAGCAGCTTGACTAGGACTAGCGGTCCTAGGGCCTACGAGCAGTACTTC.

V and J are TRBV5-4 and TRBJ2-1; D remains ambiguous. This CDR3 is 15 amino acids long. V was cut by 2 bases and J by 0 bases, with 9 bases left in between. Germline assignment: CDR1 SGHNT and CDR2 YYREEE (reference sequence). The CDR3 nucleotides read TGTGCCAGCAGCTTCGGCGGACGCTCCTACAATGAGCAGTTCTTC. Encoded protein: CASSFGGRSYNEQFF.

The chain combines TRBV6-5 with TRBJ2-5, with 10 bases lining up with TRBD1. The CDR3 spans 15 residues. The V and J ends lost 6 bases and 5 bases, in that order; junction bases with no gene match: 9. Germline V CDR1 and CDR2: MNHEY, SVGAGI. CDR3 sequence: CASRPRQGARETQYF. CDR3 nucleotide sequence: TGTGCCAGCAGACCGAGACAGGGGGCCCGGGAGACCCAGTACTTC.

The chain has TRBV6-6 and TRBJ1-2; tentative D call: TRBD1 (6 bases). The V end lost 5 bases, the J end lost 2 bases, and 9 bases lay between the germline ends. Per germline, CDR1 MNHNY and CDR2 SVGAGI (reference sequence). The CDR3 runs 13 residues. In DNA, the CDR3 is TGTGCCAGCAGTCGTGGGACAAACTATGGCTACACCTTC. It is translated as CASSRGTNYGYTF.

Concerning this clone: In the same sample, other DNA sequences code for this CDR3. The genes are TRBV27 and TRBJ1-5; D gene ambiguous. The CDR3 has 13 amino acids. Trimming cost V 6 bases and J 4 bases, with 10 bases left between them. The germline CDR1 and CDR2 sequences are MNHEY and SMNVEV (reference sequence). CDR3 amino acids: CASSLLGNQPQHF. The CDR3 nucleotides read TGTGCCAGCAGCCTACTAGGTAATCAGCCCCAGCATTTT.

This clone was seen a handful of times. The same CDR3 also results from other DNA sequences found in this sample. V and J are TRBV18 and TRBJ1-2, with 9 positions matching TRBD1. J lost 5 bases, V lost 0 bases, and 4 bases had no gene match. Germline CDR1 is KGHSH and CDR2 is LQKENI. The CDR3 covers 15 residues. CDR3 nucleotides: TGTGCCAGCTCACCACCCGGGACAGGGTTGTATGGCTACACCTTC. Translating it yields CASSPPGTGLYGYTF.

The chain recombines TRBV14 with TRBJ2-1, with 14 bases aligning to TRBD2. CDR3 length equals 21 residues. J was trimmed by 5 bases and V by 0 bases; bases with no gene match: 15. Germline CDR1 and CDR2: SGHDN and FVKESK. The CDR3 sequence: CASSQDFAGTSGRRGHNEQFF. As DNA, the CDR3 is TGTGCCAGCAGCCAAGATTTCGCGGGGACTAGCGGGAGAAGGGGGCACAATGAGCAGTTCTTC.

In the case of this clone: The sample carries other DNA sequences with the same CDR3. V and J are TRBV7-9 and TRBJ2-2; D unclear. The CDR3 extends over 12 amino acids. V gave up 1 base and J gave up 5 bases, with 2 bases separating them. Per the germline V gene, CDR1 is SEHNR and CDR2 is FQNEAQ (reference sequence). CDR3 in amino acids: CASSLGTGELFF. The CDR3 nucleotides are TGTGCCAGCAGCTTAGGGACCGGGGAGCTGTTTTTT.

The rearrangement joins TRBV27 to TRBJ2-7; perhaps D is TRBD1 or TRBD2 (6 bases each). This CDR3 spans 18 amino acids. The V and J ends lost 3 bases and 0 bases respectively, with 21 bases between them. The germline V gene encodes CDR1 MNHEY and CDR2 SMNVEV (reference sequence). In DNA form, the CDR3 reads TGTGCCAGCAGTTTTTTGGGGGGCGCAGGGGTCCACTCCTACGAGCAGTACTTC. Amino acid sequence: CASSFLGGAGVHSYEQYF.

The chain's CDR3 is CASSRDINTEAFF. CDR3 in DNA: TGTGCCAGCAGCCGGGACATTAACACTGAAGCTTTCTTT. The rearrangement joins TRBV5-5 to TRBJ1-1, with D possibly being TRBD1 (6 bases). The CDR3 extends over 13 amino acids. The germline V gene encodes CDR1 SGHKS and CDR2 YYEKEE (reference sequence). Trimming took 4 bases from V and 2 from J, leaving 9 bases between them.

Worth noting for this clone: Other DNA sequences in the same sample also yield this CDR3. V gene TRBV9 combines with J gene TRBJ1-1; D not resolved. The CDR3 runs 14 residues. With 2 bases removed from V and 0 bases from J, the gap between germline ends came to 8 bases. Germline CDR1 and CDR2: SGDLS and YYNGEE. The DNA of the CDR3 is TGTGCCAGCAGCGTGGGCACCATGAACACTGAAGCTTTCTTT. Protein: CASSVGTMNTEAFF.

The chain uses TRBV21-1 and TRBJ2-1; no check of the table's D call, TRBD2, against the DNA was made. TRBV21-1 is listed as a pseudogene. This CDR3 contains 14 residues. The CDR3 DNA sequence: TGTGCCAGCAGCGAACGGAGTGGATGCGATGAGCAGTTCTTC. It codes for CASSERSGCDEQFF.

This chain links TRBV6-1 with TRBJ2-7; D unclear. V dropped 6 bases and J dropped 4 bases, with 10 bases sitting between them. Germline V gene data show CDR1 as MNHNS and CDR2 as SASEGT. This CDR3 is 12 amino acids long. The CDR3 DNA is TGTGCCAGCAGGCACACAAAATACGAGCAGTACTTC. Translating gives CASRHTKYEQYF.

The V call is TRBV5-8, the J call TRBJ1-2; 7 nucleotides agree with TRBD1. From germline, CDR1 is SGHTS and CDR2 YDEGEE. J lost 0 bases, V lost 3 bases, and 8 bases had no gene match. The CDR3 sequence is 16 residues long. The CDR3 loop is CASSSTGTPANYGYTF. CDR3 sequence (DNA): TGTGCCAGCAGCTCGACAGGGACCCCAGCTAACTATGGCTACACCTTC.

This sequence joins TRBV5-1 and TRBJ2-1; 16 bases agree with TRBD2. There are 17 residues in the CDR3. The junction had 9 bases not matched to a gene; V was cut back by 4 bases and J by 8 bases. CDR1 is SGHRS and CDR2 is YFSETQ in the germline V gene. As DNA, the CDR3 is TGCGCCAGCAGCCGCGGGACTAGCGGGAGGGGTTTCCATGAGCAGTTCTTC. Translated: CASSRGTSGRGFHEQFF.

The chain recombines TRBV19 with TRBJ2-1, with TRBD1 identical over 7 bases. Per germline, CDR1 LNHDA and CDR2 SQIVND (reference sequence). The CDR3 length is 14 residues. The ends lost 7 bases at V and 8 bases at J; junction bases unmatched: 11. CDR3 in amino acids: CASTRDPGGYEQFF. The CDR3 DNA is TGTGCCAGTACAAGGGACCCAGGGGGATATGAGCAGTTCTTC.